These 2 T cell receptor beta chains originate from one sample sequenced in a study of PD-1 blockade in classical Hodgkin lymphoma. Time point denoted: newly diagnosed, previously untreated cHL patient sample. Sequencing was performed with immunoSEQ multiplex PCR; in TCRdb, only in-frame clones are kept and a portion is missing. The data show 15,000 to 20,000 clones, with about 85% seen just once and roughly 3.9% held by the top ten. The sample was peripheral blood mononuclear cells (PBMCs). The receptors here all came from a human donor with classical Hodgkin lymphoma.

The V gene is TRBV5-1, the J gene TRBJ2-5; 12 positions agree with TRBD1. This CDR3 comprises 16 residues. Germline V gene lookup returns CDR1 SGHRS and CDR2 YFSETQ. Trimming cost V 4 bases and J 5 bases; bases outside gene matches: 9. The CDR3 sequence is CASSRDGTGGYETQYF. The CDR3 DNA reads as TGCGCCAGCAGCCGAGATGGGACAGGGGGCTATGAGACCCAGTACTTC.

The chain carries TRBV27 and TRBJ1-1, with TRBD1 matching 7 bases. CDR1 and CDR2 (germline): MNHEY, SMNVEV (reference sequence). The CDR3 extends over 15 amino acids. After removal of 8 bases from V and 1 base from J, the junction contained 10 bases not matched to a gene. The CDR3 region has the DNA TGTGCCAGCCTGCCCGGGGACAGAGCGAACACTGAAGCTTTCTTT. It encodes CASLPGDRANTEAFF.